A single sample gave rise to the 18 T cell receptor beta chains below, sequenced in a study of a mutant IDH1 vaccine in newly diagnosed glioma. Here immunoSEQ multiplex PCR was the method, and the copy in TCRdb shows in-frame clones only, minus some. This sample carries about 31,000 clones, more than 75% of them seen once, and the ten largest clones take about 16%. Time point: week 35, safety follow-up. Every vaccination contained 300 ug of the mutant IDH1 20-mer peptide and was paired with topical imiquimod. Their specific antigens are unknown. The sample consisted of PBMCs, taken from a glioma patient whose treatment included an IDH1 peptide vaccine. The receptors were sampled from a young man with glioma.

This chain links TRBV6-6 with TRBJ2-1; TRBD2 agrees at 14 bases. CDR3 size: 16 residues. Trimming took 5 bases from V and 9 from J; bases not matched to a gene: 9. CDR1 and CDR2 (germline): MNHNY, SVGAGI (reference sequence). Written as DNA, the CDR3 is TGTGCCAGCAGTCGACGACTAGCGGGAGGGCTGGCTGAGCAGTTCTTC. This translates into CASSRRLAGGLAEQFF.

The gene calls are TRBV18 and TRBJ2-2; 8 bases fit TRBD1. V was clipped by 1 base and J by 4 bases; unmatched bases: 2. The CDR3 sequence is 15 residues long. Germline assignment: CDR1 KGHSH and CDR2 LQKENI. The CDR3 reads CASSPRDRTTGELFF. The CDR3 DNA reads as TGTGCCAGCTCACCACGGGACAGGACCACCGGGGAGCTGTTTTTT.

The chain couples TRBV5-5 to TRBJ2-7, with TRBD2 identical over 11 bases. This CDR3 has 14 residues. With 0 bases clipped from V and 8 bases from J, the junction kept 4 bases outside the gene matches. Germline CDR1 and CDR2: SGHKS and YYEKEE (reference sequence). The CDR3 sequence: CASSLVPSGGKQYF. The CDR3 nucleotides are TGTGCCAGCAGCTTGGTTCCTAGCGGGGGGAAGCAGTACTTC.

V is TRBV7-9 and J is TRBJ2-3; TRBD1 might be the D (6 bases). The V end was cut by 3 bases, the J end by 1 base, with 17 bases between. The germline V gene encodes CDR1 SEHNR and CDR2 FQNEAQ (reference sequence). The length of the CDR3 is 17 residues. CDR3 coding DNA: TGTGCCAGCAGCTTGTCGGACAGAAATTACCGCACAGATACGCAGTATTTT. Amino acids: CASSLSDRNYRTDTQYF.

This clone was picked up one time. The rearrangement links TRBV5-1 to TRBJ2-7; perhaps TRBD1 as D (5 bases). V lost 0 bases and J 1 base, leaving 11 bases between the germline ends. CDR1 is SGHRS, CDR2 YFSETQ, per germline. This CDR3 comprises 15 residues. The CDR3 DNA sequence: TGCGCCAGCAGCTTGGTTTCAGGGTCTTCCTACGAGCAGTACTTC. Amino acid sequence: CASSLVSGSSYEQYF.

V and J are TRBV30 and TRBJ2-7; D gene ambiguous. Germline lookup yields CDR1 GTSNPN and CDR2 SVGIG (reference sequence). Trimming cost V 3 bases and J 3 bases, with 18 bases left between them. The CDR3 runs 15 residues. In nucleotides, the CDR3 is TGTGCCTGGAGCCCCCTGTCCGAGAGGAGCTACGAGCAGTACTTC. It is translated as CAWSPLSERSYEQYF.

This clone was recorded once. The rearrangement links TRBV10-3 to TRBJ2-7; 7 bases align to TRBD1. In germline, CDR1 is ENHRY, CDR2 SYGVKD. The J segment lost 0 bases and the V segment lost 6 bases, leaving 5 bases of the junction unmatched. This CDR3 comprises 14 residues. The CDR3 nucleotides are TGTGCCATCAGATTGACAGGGCCCTCCTACGAGCAGTACTTC. Its protein is CAIRLTGPSYEQYF.

The chain links TRBV9 to TRBJ2-7; 9 bases agree with TRBD1. V was pared by 7 bases and J by 4 bases, with 6 bases of the junction left unmatched. CDR1 and CDR2 (germline): SGDLS, YYNGEE. CDR3 length: 13 amino acids. The CDR3: CASLYRGPYEQYF. In DNA, the CDR3 is TGTGCCAGCCTATACAGGGGGCCGTACGAGCAGTACTTC. Full variable domain (rest looked up from reference TRBV9 and TRBJ2-7): DSGVTQTPKHLITATGQRVTLRCSPRSGDLSVYWYQQSLDQGLQFLIQYYNGEERAKGNILERFSAQQFPDLHSELNLSSLELGDSALYFCASLYRGPYEQYFGPGTRLTVT.

This chain uses TRBV27 with TRBJ2-7, with D possibly matching TRBD1 (5 bases). Germline V gene sequence: CDR1 MNHEY, CDR2 SMNVEV (reference sequence). Between the trimmed V and J ends, which lost 8 bases and 7 bases, there was a span of 15 bases. The CDR3 sequence is 12 residues long. The CDR3 sequence is CASGRAYREQYF. The DNA for the CDR3 is TGTGCCAGCGGACGGGCCTACAGGGAGCAGTACTTC.

This chain connects TRBV9 to TRBJ2-7; 8 bases fit TRBD1. V lost 0 bases and J lost 5; bases outside the gene matches: 7. CDR3 size: 15 residues. In germline, CDR1 is SGDLS, CDR2 YYNGEE. The CDR3, as DNA: TGTGCCAGCAGCGTAGGGTGGCAGGGGGCAAACGAGCAGTACTTC. Its protein is CASSVGWQGANEQYF.

The chain employs TRBV4-1 and TRBJ2-3; TRBD1 aligns across 9 bases. The CDR3 has 14 amino acids. With V trimmed by 4 bases and J by 6 bases, 5 bases remained unmatched. The V gene's germline CDR1 is MGHRA and CDR2 YSYEKL. CDR3 residues: CASSPGTGSDTQYF. The DNA for the CDR3 is TGCGCCAGCAGCCCAGGGACAGGGAGCGATACGCAGTATTTT.

The chain is built from TRBV5-1 and TRBJ1-2, with a tentative D call TRBD1 (5 bases). From germline, CDR1 is SGHRS and CDR2 YFSETQ. V was trimmed by 4 bases and J by 4 bases, leaving 23 bases between them. This CDR3 has 17 residues. The DNA for the CDR3 is TGCGCCAGCAGCGAGGGGACCCACCACTCCAGCCGCTATGGCTACACCTTC. Translation gives CASSEGTHHSSRYGYTF.

V usage is TRBV2 and J usage is TRBJ2-7; D tentatively reads TRBD1 or TRBD2 (5 bases each). CDR3 length: 15 residues. The germline V and J ends were trimmed by 5 bases and 7 bases, with 21 bases remaining between them. The germline V gene encodes CDR1 SNHLY and CDR2 FYNNEI. The CDR3 is CASSPETGLGSEQYF. In DNA, the CDR3 is TGTGCCAGCAGTCCAGAAACAGGATTGGGGAGTGAGCAGTACTTC.

The chain joins TRBV19 to TRBJ2-3, with TRBD1 matching 9 bases. The CDR3 sequence is 14 residues long. Germline V gene lookup returns CDR1 LNHDA and CDR2 SQIVND (reference sequence). V shed 5 bases, J shed 3 bases, and the junction held 3 bases outside the gene matches. In DNA form, the CDR3 reads TGTGCCAGTAGTCCGGGACAGGGTACAGATACGCAGTATTTT. This translates into CASSPGQGTDTQYF.

V and J are TRBV5-1 and TRBJ1-3, with a tentative D call TRBD1 (5 bases). This CDR3 region has 15 residues. Germline V gene sequence: CDR1 SGHRS, CDR2 YFSETQ. Trimming stripped 0 bases from V and 4 bases from J, with 11 bases between. DNA for the CDR3: TGCGCCAGCAGCTTGGGAAGGGGAGACGGAAACACCATATATTTT. Its translation is CASSLGRGDGNTIYF. Variable domain in full (rest from reference TRBV5-1 and TRBJ1-3): KAGVTQTPRYLIKTRGQQVTLSCSPISGHRSVSWYQQTPGQGLQFLFEYFSETQRNKGNFPGRFSGRQFSNSRSEMNVSTLELGDSALYLCASSLGRGDGNTIYFGEGSWLTVV.

V gene TRBV10-2 combines with J gene TRBJ2-7, with 7 bases lining up with TRBD1. This CDR3 is 13 amino acids long. Germline V CDR1 and CDR2: WSHSY, SAAADI. J was trimmed by 0 bases and V by 8 bases; bases with no gene match: 4. For the CDR3, the DNA is TGCGCCAGCGAGGGACAGAGCTCCTACGAGCAGTACTTC. This translates into CASEGQSSYEQYF.

This clone showed up just once. The gene calls are TRBV11-2 and TRBJ2-7; perhaps D is TRBD1 or TRBD2 (5 bases each). The CDR3 loop spans 16 amino acids. From germline, CDR1 is SGHAT and CDR2 FQNNGV. V lost 0 bases, J lost 3 bases, and 15 bases lay in between. The CDR3 region is CASSLETGTVSYEQYF. CDR3 DNA sequence: TGTGCCAGCAGCTTAGAAACCGGGACGGTGAGCTACGAGCAGTACTTC.

The J gene is TRBJ2-3, the V gene TRBV5-1; TRBD2 aligns across 11 bases. Germline CDR1 and CDR2: SGHRS and YFSETQ. The CDR3 loop spans 14 amino acids. Trimming cost V 9 bases and J 2 bases; bases outside gene matches: 5. DNA of the CDR3: TGCGCCACCCGGACTAGCGGGTACACAGATACGCAGTATTTT. Translation: CATRTSGYTDTQYF.